A single TCR beta chain is shown here with its context. The antigen remains undetermined. The source of the sample is a study of regulatory T cells in long-lasting Graves disease. Time point meaning: persistent/refractory GD, antithyroid drugs over 5 years with positive TRAb. RNA isolated from PBMCs was used to make the TCR library. Through Arm-PCR of CDR3 regions and iRepertoire HTBI primers, TCR beta libraries were built. TCRdb used MiXCR to reprocess the multiplex PCR reads, holding one entry per CDR3 protein. Found here are roughly 400,000 distinct CDR3 sequences, 21% of them singletons; the top ten hold roughly an eighth. The V segment lost 5 bases and the J segment 0 bases; nucleotides outside the gene matches: 10. The CDR3 has 17 residues. Study outcomes and limitations: Less diverse TCR repertoires were seen in persistent Graves' patients than in newly diagnosed ones.

The sequences come from peripheral blood mononuclear cells (PBMCs), collected when the disease was refractory, from a patient treated with antithyroid drugs. The V gene is TRBV12-3 or TRBV12-4, the J gene TRBJ2-3; 8 bases fit TRBD2. This sequence was found in a female donor with Graves disease. As DNA, the CDR3 is TGTGCCAGCAGTCCTGCGGGAGGCCTCTCTAGCACAGATACGCAGTATTTT. As protein: CASSPAGGLSSTDTQYF.